This TCR beta chain was recorded in a study of shared clonotypes between healthy human individuals. Overall study context: Researchers drew samples from two women and a few men aged 18 to 49. Per-donor plates numbered three CD4 naive, three CD4 memory, two CD8 naive and one CD8 memory. Overall study findings and caveats: Sampling was confined to blood; repertoires within tissues likely differ.

Details on this clone: Antigen: not known.

CDR3 length: 19 amino acids. Unmatched junction bases numbered 13, after V lost 0 bases and J lost 7 bases. The germline CDR1 and CDR2 sequences are LGHNA and YNFKEQ. When replicate PCRs were run on sorted subsets, they used around 0.2 ug DNA, some 29,000 T cell genomes. Generated by immunoSEQ multiplex PCR, the TCRdb table keeps only in-frame clones and is missing some. The data show approximately 720,000 clones, with more than 70% seen just once and 1.5% to 2% held by the top ten. The sequence derives from a woman aged 25 to 39 in good health. Sequences were obtained from memory CD4+ T cells sorted from blood. As for subset: CD45RA-negative fraction. The rearrangement joins TRBV4-2 to TRBJ2-1, with 12 nucleotides matching TRBD2. The CDR3 protein is CASSQDVPPSGRVVNEQFF. In DNA, the CDR3 is TGTGCCAGCAGCCAAGATGTCCCCCCTAGCGGGAGGGTTGTAAATGAGCAGTTCTTC.